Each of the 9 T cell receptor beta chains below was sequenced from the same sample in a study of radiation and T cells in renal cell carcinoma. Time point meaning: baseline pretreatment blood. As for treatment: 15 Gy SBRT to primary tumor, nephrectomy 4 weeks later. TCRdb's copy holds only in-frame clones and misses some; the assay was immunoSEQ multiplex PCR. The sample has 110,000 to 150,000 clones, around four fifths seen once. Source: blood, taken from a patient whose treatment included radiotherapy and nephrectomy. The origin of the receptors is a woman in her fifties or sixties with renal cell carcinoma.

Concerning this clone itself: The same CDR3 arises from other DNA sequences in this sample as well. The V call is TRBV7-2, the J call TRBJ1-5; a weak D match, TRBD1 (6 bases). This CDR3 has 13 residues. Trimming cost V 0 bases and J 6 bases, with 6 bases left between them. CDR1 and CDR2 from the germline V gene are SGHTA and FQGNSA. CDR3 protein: CASSLAGGQPQHF. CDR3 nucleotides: TGTGCCAGCAGCTTAGCAGGGGGTCAGCCCCAGCATTTT.

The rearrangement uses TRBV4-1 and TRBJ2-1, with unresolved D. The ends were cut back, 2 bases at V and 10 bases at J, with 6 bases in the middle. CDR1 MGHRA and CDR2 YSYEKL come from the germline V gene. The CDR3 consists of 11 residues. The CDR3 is CASSQLSEQFF. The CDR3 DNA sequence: TGCGCCAGCAGCCAATTATCGGAGCAGTTCTTC.

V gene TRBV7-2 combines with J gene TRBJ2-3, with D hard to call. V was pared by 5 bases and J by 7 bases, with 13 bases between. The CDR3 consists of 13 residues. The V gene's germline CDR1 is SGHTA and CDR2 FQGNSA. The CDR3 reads CASSPRVGNTQYF. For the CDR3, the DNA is TGTGCCAGCAGCCCCCGAGTGGGTAATACGCAGTATTTT.

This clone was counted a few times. CDR3 protein: CASSLATGYGELFF. The CDR3 DNA sequence: TGTGCCAGCAGCTTAGCGACAGGGTACGGGGAGCTGTTTTTT. The rearrangement links TRBV11-2 to TRBJ2-2; the match to TRBD1 covers 7 bases. There are 14 residues in the CDR3. V lost 1 base to trimming and J lost 7 bases; unmatched junction nucleotides: 3. Germline loops: CDR1 SGHAT, CDR2 FQNNGV. Drawing the rest from reference TRBV11-2 and TRBJ2-2, the complete variable domain is EAGVAQSPRYKIIEKRQSVAFWCNPISGHATLYWYQQILGQGPKLLIQFQNNGVVDDSQLPKDRFSAERLKGVDSTLKIQPAKLEDSAVYLCASSLATGYGELFFGEGSRLTVL.

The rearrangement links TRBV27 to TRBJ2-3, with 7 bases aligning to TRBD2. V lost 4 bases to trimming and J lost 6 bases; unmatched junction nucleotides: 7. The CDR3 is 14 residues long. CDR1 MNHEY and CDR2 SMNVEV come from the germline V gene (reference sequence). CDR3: CASSSVTGGDTQYF. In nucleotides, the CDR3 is TGTGCCAGCAGTTCAGTAACGGGAGGTGATACGCAGTATTTT.

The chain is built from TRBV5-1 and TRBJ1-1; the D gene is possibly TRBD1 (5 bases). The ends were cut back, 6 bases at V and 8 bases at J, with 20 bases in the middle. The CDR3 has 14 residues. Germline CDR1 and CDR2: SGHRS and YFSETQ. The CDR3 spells CASNPLDTGLEAFF. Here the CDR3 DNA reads TGCGCCAGCAATCCTTTGGACACTGGGCTCGAAGCTTTCTTT.

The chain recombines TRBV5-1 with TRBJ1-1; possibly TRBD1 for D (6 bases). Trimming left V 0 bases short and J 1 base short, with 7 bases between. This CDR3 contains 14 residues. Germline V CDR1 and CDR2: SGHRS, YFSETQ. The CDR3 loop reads CASSLVTGNTEAFF. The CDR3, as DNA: TGCGCCAGCAGCTTGGTGACAGGGAACACTGAAGCTTTCTTT.

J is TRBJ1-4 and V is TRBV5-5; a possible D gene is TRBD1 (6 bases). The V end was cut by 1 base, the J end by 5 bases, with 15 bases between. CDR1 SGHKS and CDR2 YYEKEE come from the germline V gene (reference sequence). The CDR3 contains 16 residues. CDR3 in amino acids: CASSLTLGGANEKLFF. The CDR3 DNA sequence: TGTGCCAGCAGCTTGACTTTAGGGGGGGCGAATGAAAAACTGTTTTTT.

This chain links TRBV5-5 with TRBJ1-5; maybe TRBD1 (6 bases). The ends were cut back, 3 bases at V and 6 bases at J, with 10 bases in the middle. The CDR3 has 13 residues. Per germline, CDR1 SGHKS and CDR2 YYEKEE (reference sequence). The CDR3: CASSSQGSQPQHF. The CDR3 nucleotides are TGTGCCAGCAGCTCACAGGGATCTCAGCCCCAGCATTTT.